One and the same sample provided the 18 T cell receptor beta chains below, sequenced in a study of memory CD4+ T cells and cytomegalovirus serostatus. The repertoire was sequenced with immunoSEQ multiplex PCR; TCRdb's copy has only in-frame clones and lacks some. The sample includes 85,000 to 100,000 clones, 80% of them seen just once. Single viable CD3+CD4+CD8-CD45RO+ cells were sorted as the memory CD4+ T cells. The sequencing input was memory CD4+ T cells from blood. Receptors originate from an adult in good health and CMV-seropositive.

This sequence joins TRBV5-6 and TRBJ1-3; the D gene is possibly TRBD1 (6 bases). The CDR3 sequence is 14 residues long. From germline, CDR1 is SGHDT and CDR2 YYEEEE. V lost 1 base and J 3 bases, leaving 8 bases between the germline ends. DNA for the CDR3: TGTGCCAGCAGCTTGAGGGGGGTTGGAAACACCATATATTTT. This translates into CASSLRGVGNTIYF. The full variable domain, with the rest looked up from reference TRBV5-6 and TRBJ1-3, is DAGVTQSPTHLIKTRGQQVTLRCSPKSGHDTVSWYQQALGQGPQFIFQYYEEEERQRGNFPDRFSGHQFPNYSSELNVNALLLGDSALYLCASSLRGVGNTIYFGEGSWLTVV.

This clone was picked up one time. V usage is TRBV29-1 and J usage is TRBJ1-5; D unresolved. The CDR3 is made up of 14 amino acids. Per the germline V gene, CDR1 is SQVTM and CDR2 is ANQGSEA. V gave up 6 bases and J gave up 3 bases, with 15 bases separating them. The CDR3 DNA follows: TGCAGCGTGGCCGGGCAGTTCTTCAATCAGCCCCAGCATTTT. It codes for CSVAGQFFNQPQHF.

For the CDR3, the DNA is TGTGCCAGCTCACCAGGGAGTGATCAGCCCCAGCATTTT. Residues: CASSPGSDQPQHF. V is TRBV18 and J is TRBJ1-5; D call uncertain. Trimming removed 2 bases at V and 5 bases at J, with 7 bases between. In germline, CDR1 is KGHSH, CDR2 LQKENI. The CDR3 totals 13 residues.

The chain employs TRBV19 and TRBJ2-2, with D unresolved. The CDR3 is 10 amino acids. Trimming cost V 10 bases and J 7 bases, with 7 bases left between them. From germline, CDR1 is LNHDA and CDR2 SQIVND (reference sequence). The CDR3 region is CATKDGELFF. CDR3 coding DNA: TGTGCCACGAAAGACGGGGAGCTGTTTTTT.

V is TRBV14 and J is TRBJ2-2; TRBD1 agrees at 8 bases. Germline loops: CDR1 SGHDN, CDR2 FVKESK. The CDR3 covers 17 residues. After removal of 4 bases from V and 0 bases from J, the junction contained 7 bases not matched to a gene. CDR3 coding DNA: TGTGCCAGCAGCCGAACTGACAGGGGTTCGAACACCGGGGAGCTGTTTTTT. It codes for CASSRTDRGSNTGELFF.

In its sample, this clone was seen a few times. This sequence joins TRBV6-1 and TRBJ2-5, with 9 bases matching TRBD2. Germline V gene lookup returns CDR1 MNHNS and CDR2 SASEGT. The CDR3 has 15 amino acids. V shed 6 bases, J shed 6 bases, and the junction held 11 bases outside the gene matches. The CDR3 nucleotides read TGTGCCAGCAGCGCGGAGGGACTAGCCCTACAGACCCAGTACTTC. Protein: CASSAEGLALQTQYF.

The rearrangement joins TRBV18 to TRBJ2-5, with 9 bases lining up with TRBD2. V lost 4 bases to trimming and J lost 3 bases; unmatched junction nucleotides: 6. Germline CDR1 KGHSH, CDR2 LQKENI. The CDR3 covers 15 residues. Here the CDR3 DNA reads TGTGCCAGCTCACTTAGCGGGAGCCTAGAAGAGACCCAGTACTTC. Its protein is CASSLSGSLEETQYF. The variable domain in full, completed from reference TRBV18 and TRBJ2-5, reads NAGVMQNPRHLVRRRGQEARLRCSPMKGHSHVYWYRQLPEEGLKFMVYLQKENIIDESGMPKERFSAEFPKEGPSILRIQQVVRGDSAAYFCASSLSGSLEETQYFGPGTRLLVL.

A note on this clone: At the DNA level, this CDR3 is encoded by other sequences in the same sample as well. V gene TRBV5-1 combines with J gene TRBJ2-1, with D perhaps matching TRBD1 (5 bases). There are 13 residues in the CDR3. In germline, CDR1 is SGHRS, CDR2 YFSETQ. V lost 0 bases and J 4 bases, leaving 5 bases between the germline ends. The CDR3 region has the DNA TGCGCCAGCAGCTTGGGACAGTACAATGAGCAGTTCTTC. Protein: CASSLGQYNEQFF. The full variable domain, rest sourced from reference TRBV5-1 and TRBJ2-1, is KAGVTQTPRYLIKTRGQQVTLSCSPISGHRSVSWYQQTPGQGLQFLFEYFSETQRNKGNFPGRFSGRQFSNSRSEMNVSTLELGDSALYLCASSLGQYNEQFFGPGTRLTVL.

This CDR3 reads CASSEAARVYEQYF. CDR3 DNA: TGTGCCAGCAGTGAAGCGGCGAGAGTATACGAGCAGTACTTC. The rearrangement links TRBV2 to TRBJ2-7, with D uncertain. Germline-derived CDR1 and CDR2 are SNHLY and FYNNEI. The CDR3 runs 14 residues. Trimming removed 0 bases at V and 4 bases at J, with 10 bases between.

V gene TRBV19 combines with J gene TRBJ2-2; TRBD1 might be the D (5 bases). CDR3 length: 13 amino acids. V was clipped by 1 base and J by 7 bases, with 7 bases between them. CDR1 is LNHDA and CDR2 is SQIVND in the germline V gene (reference sequence). CDR3 DNA: TGTGCCAGTAGTATAGGGGGCTTCGGGGAGCTGTTTTTT. This gives the protein CASSIGGFGELFF.

This clone was observed once. Other nucleotide sequences in the sample specify the same CDR3. The chain has TRBV29-1 and TRBJ1-2; TRBD1 is a possible D gene (6 bases). The CDR3 has 13 residues. V was cut by 4 bases and J by 3 bases, with 12 bases left in between. The V gene's germline CDR1 is SQVTM and CDR2 ANQGSEA. CDR3 in amino acids: CSVGGGGDYGYTF. CDR3 DNA sequence: TGCAGCGTTGGGGGAGGGGGGGACTATGGCTACACCTTC.

This chain uses TRBV4-2 with TRBJ1-2; D unresolved. The germline V and J ends were trimmed by 0 bases and 0 bases, with 11 bases remaining between them. The germline gives CDR1 LGHNA, CDR2 YNFKEQ. The CDR3 length is 16 residues. The CDR3 loop reads CASSQDLTGANYGYTF. CDR3 sequence (DNA): TGTGCCAGCAGCCAAGATCTGACGGGAGCTAACTATGGCTACACCTTC.

CDR3 sequence (DNA): TGTGCCAGCAGCCAGCTGACAGGGGGCTCCTACGAGCAGTACTTC. This gives the protein CASSQLTGGSYEQYF. The gene calls are TRBV13 and TRBJ2-7; 9 nucleotides agree with TRBD1. Per germline, CDR1 PRHDT and CDR2 FYEKMQ (reference sequence). V shed 5 bases and J 0 bases; nucleotides not matched to a gene: 5. The CDR3 covers 15 residues. The whole variable domain, remainder taken from reference TRBV13 and TRBJ2-7, is AAGVIQSPRHLIKEKRETATLKCYPIPRHDTVYWYQQGPGQDPQFLISFYEKMQSDKGSIPDRFSAQQFSDYHSELNMSSLELGDSALYFCASSQLTGGSYEQYFGPGTRLTVT.

The gene calls are TRBV5-1 and TRBJ2-3; tentative D call: TRBD2 (6 bases). Germline-derived CDR1 and CDR2 are SGHRS and YFSETQ. CDR3 length: 16 residues. Trimming pared 5 bases from V and 0 bases from J, leaving 16 bases between. CDR3 region: CASSLIAELSTDTQYF. As DNA, the CDR3 is TGCGCCAGCAGTCTGATAGCGGAGCTAAGCACAGATACGCAGTATTTT.

The chain links TRBV2 to TRBJ2-1; D unclear. Trimming took off 5 bases at V and 7 bases at J, with 6 bases between the two ends. The CDR3 covers 11 residues. The germline V gene has CDR1 SNHLY and CDR2 FYNNEI. The CDR3, as DNA: TGTGCCAGCAGTTTCGAGAATGAGCAGTTCTTC. It yields the protein CASSFENEQFF.

The chain is built from TRBV15 and TRBJ2-1, with TRBD2 matching 10 bases. The germline CDR1 and CDR2 sequences are LNHNV and YYDKDF (reference sequence). After removal of 3 bases from V and 4 bases from J, the junction contained 6 bases not matched to a gene. This CDR3 has 16 amino acids. CDR3 residues: CATSSLLAGVYNEQFF. DNA for the CDR3: TGTGCCACCAGCAGTCTGCTAGCGGGAGTTTACAATGAGCAGTTCTTC.

This clone has just one count. CDR3 in amino acids: CAGLTGTGPYEQYF. The CDR3 DNA follows: TGTGCCGGGCTTACCGGGACCGGCCCCTACGAGCAGTACTTC. The gene calls are TRBV21-1 and TRBJ2-7. TRBV21-1 is given as a pseudogene. The CDR3 is 14 residues long.

The chain couples TRBV27 to TRBJ1-4; D is perhaps TRBD1 (6 bases). The CDR3 has 16 amino acids. CDR1 and CDR2 from the germline V gene are MNHEY and SMNVEV (reference sequence). The ends were cut back, 5 bases at V and 7 bases at J, with 20 bases in the middle. CDR3: CASSRSWGGASEKLFF. CDR3 coding DNA: TGTGCCAGCAGTCGTTCCTGGGGGGGGGCGTCTGAAAAACTGTTTTTT.